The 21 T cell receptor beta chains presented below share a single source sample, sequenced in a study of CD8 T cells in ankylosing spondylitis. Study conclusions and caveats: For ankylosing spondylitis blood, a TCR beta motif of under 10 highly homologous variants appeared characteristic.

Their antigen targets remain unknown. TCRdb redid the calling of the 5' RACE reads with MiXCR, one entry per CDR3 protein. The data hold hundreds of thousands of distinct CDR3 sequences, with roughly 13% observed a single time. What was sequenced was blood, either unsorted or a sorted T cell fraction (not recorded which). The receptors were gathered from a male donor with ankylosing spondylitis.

The CDR3 loop is CSVYPRDRGLNEQFF. DNA of the CDR3: TGCAGTGTCTATCCCCGGGACAGGGGCCTCAATGAGCAGTTCTTC. This rearrangement joins TRBV20-1 to TRBJ2-1, with 10 positions matching TRBD1. CDR1 is DFQATT and CDR2 is SNEGSKA in the germline V gene (reference sequence). This CDR3 has 15 residues. Trimming cost V 7 bases and J 6 bases; bases outside gene matches: 12.

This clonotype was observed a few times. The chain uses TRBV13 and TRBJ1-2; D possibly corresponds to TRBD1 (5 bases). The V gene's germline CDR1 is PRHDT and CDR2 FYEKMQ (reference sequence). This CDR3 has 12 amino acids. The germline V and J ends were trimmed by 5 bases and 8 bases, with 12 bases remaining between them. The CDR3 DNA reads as TGTGCCAGCAGCCGACAGCGGCCAGGCTACACCTTC. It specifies CASSRQRPGYTF.

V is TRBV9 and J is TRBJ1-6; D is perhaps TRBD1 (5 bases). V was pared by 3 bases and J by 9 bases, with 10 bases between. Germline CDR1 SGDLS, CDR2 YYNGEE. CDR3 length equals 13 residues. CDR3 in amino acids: CASSEDRVSPLHF. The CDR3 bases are TGTGCCAGCAGCGAAGACAGAGTTTCACCCCTCCACTTT. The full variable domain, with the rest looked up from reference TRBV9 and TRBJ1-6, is DSGVTQTPKHLITATGQRVTLRCSPRSGDLSVYWYQQSLDQGLQFLIQYYNGEERAKGNILERFSAQQFPDLHSELNLSSLELGDSALYFCASSEDRVSPLHFGNGTRLTVT.

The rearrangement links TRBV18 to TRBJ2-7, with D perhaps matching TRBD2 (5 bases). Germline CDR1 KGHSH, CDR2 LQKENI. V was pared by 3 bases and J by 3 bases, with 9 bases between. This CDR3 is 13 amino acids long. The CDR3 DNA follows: TGTGCCAGCTCACCGAGGGATTTCTACGAGCAGTACTTC. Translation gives CASSPRDFYEQYF.

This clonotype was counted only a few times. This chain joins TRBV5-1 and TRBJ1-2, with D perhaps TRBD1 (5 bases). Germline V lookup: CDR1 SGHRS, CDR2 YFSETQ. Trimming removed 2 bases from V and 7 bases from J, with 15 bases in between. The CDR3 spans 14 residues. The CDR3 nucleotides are TGCGCCAGCAGCTTTCCGGGGCTCCAAGGTGGCTACACCTTC. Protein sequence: CASSFPGLQGGYTF.

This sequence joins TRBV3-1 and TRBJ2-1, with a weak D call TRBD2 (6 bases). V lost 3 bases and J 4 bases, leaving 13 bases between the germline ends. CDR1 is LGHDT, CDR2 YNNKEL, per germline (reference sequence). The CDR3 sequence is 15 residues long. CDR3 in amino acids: CASSQPGERYNEQFF. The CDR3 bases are TGTGCCAGCAGCCAGCCGGGAGAAAGATACAATGAGCAGTTCTTC.

CDR3 residues: CASSLFPLLGGPENYGYTF. The CDR3 nucleotides are TGTGCCAGCAGTTTATTTCCCCTTCTGGGGGGGCCGGAGAACTATGGCTACACCTTC. The J gene is TRBJ1-2, the V gene TRBV12-3 or TRBV12-4; perhaps TRBD1 as D (6 bases). Between the trimmed V and J ends, which lost 2 bases and 2 bases, there was a span of 24 bases. The CDR3 totals 19 residues.

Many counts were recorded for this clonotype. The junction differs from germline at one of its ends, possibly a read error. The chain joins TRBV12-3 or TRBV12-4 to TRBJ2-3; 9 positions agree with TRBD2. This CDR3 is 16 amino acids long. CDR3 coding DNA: TGTGCCAGCAGTCCTTCCCTTGCGGGAGGGACAGCTACGCAGTATTTT. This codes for CASSPSLAGGTATQYF.

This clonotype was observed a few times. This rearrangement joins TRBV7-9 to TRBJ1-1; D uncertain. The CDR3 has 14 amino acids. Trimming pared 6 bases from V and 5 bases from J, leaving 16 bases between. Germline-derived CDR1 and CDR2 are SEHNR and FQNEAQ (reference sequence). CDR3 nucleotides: TGTGCCAGCAGTGCTGGTGGTTTGATTACTGAAGCTTTCTTT. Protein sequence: CASSAGGLITEAFF.

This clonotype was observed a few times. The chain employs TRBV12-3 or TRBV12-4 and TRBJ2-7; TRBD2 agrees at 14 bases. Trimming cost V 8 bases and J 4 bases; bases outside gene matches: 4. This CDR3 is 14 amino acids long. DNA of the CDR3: TGTGCCAGCGCCGGGACTAGCGGGAGTTACGAGCAGTACTTC. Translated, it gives CASAGTSGSYEQYF.

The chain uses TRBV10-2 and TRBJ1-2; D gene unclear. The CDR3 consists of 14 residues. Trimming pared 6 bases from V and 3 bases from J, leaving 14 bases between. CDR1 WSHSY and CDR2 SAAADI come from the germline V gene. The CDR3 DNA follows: TGCGCCAGCAGGGACTTGGCCGGGGACTATGGCTACACCTTC. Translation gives CASRDLAGDYGYTF.

Here the CDR3 DNA reads TGTGCCAGCAGTTTCGACAGGGCCCTCTACAATGAGCAGTTCTTC. Encoded protein: CASSFDRALYNEQFF. The chain uses TRBV28 and TRBJ2-1; 7 bases map to TRBD1. Trimming removed 3 bases from V and 3 bases from J; junction bases left unmatched: 5. The CDR3 consists of 15 residues. The germline gives CDR1 MDHEN, CDR2 SYDVKM.

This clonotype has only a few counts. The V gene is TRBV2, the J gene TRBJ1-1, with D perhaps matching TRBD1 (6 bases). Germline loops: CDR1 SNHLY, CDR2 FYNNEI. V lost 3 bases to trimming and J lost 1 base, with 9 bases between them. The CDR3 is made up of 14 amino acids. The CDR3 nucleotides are TGTGCCAGCAGTGAGGGGGGCACGAACACTGAAGCTTTCTTT. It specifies CASSEGGTNTEAFF.

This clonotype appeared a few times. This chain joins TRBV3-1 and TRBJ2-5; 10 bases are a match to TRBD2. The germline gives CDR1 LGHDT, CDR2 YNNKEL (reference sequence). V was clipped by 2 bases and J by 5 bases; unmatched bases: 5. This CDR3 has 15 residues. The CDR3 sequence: CASSQYLAGAETQYF. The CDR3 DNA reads TGTGCCAGCAGCCAATACCTAGCGGGAGCGGAGACCCAGTACTTC.

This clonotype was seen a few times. The CDR3 DNA reads as TGCGCCAGCAGCCAACGCAGGGGCAATCAGCCCCAGCATTTT. Its translation: CASSQRRGNQPQHF. This chain joins TRBV4-1 and TRBJ1-5; a possible D gene is TRBD1 (5 bases). Trimming left V 2 bases short and J 2 bases short, with 7 bases between. The germline CDR1 and CDR2 sequences are MGHRA and YSYEKL. The CDR3 runs 14 residues.

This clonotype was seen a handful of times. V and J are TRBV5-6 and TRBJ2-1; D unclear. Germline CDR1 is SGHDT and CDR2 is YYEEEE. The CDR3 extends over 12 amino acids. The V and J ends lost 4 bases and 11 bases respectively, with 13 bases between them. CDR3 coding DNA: TGTGCCAGCAGCCCCGATCGGCTTCAGCAGTTCTTC. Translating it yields CASSPDRLQQFF.

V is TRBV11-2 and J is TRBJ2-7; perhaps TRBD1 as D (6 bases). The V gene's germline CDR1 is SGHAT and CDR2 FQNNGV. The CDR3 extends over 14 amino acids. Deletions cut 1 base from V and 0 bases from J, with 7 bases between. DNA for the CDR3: TGTGCCAGCAGCTTAGGGGGGCTCTCCTACGAGCAGTACGTC. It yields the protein CASSLGGLSYEQYV.

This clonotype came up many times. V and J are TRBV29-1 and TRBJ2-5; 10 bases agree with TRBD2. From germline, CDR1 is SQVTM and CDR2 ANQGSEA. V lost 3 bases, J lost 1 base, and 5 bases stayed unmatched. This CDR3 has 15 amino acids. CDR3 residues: CSVDGASGSQETQYF. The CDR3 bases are TGCAGCGTTGACGGTGCTAGCGGGAGCCAAGAGACCCAGTACTTC.

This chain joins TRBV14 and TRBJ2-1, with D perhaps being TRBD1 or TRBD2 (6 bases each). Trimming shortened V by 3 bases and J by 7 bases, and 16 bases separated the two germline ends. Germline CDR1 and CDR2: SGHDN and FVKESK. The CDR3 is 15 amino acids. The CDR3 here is CASSQRDTGGNEQFF. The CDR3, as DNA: TGTGCCAGCAGCCAGAGGGACACTGGGGGGAATGAGCAGTTCTTC.

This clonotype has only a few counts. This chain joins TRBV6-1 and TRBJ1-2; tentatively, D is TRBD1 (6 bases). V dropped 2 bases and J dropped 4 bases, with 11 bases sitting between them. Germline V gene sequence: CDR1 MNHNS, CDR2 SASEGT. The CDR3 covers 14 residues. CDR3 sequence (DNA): TGTGCCAGCAGTGAACAGGGGCAGGTCTATGGCTACACCTTC. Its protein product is CASSEQGQVYGYTF.

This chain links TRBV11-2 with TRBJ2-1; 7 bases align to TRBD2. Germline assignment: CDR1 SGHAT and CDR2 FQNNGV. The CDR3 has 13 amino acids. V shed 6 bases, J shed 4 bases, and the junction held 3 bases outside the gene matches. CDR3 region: CASSDSGYNEQFF. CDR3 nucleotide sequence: TGTGCCAGCAGTGATAGCGGGTACAATGAGCAGTTCTTC.